This paragraph covers one TCR beta chain sequence. Sequencing used immunoSEQ multiplex PCR; TCRdb keeps in-frame clones, though not all of them. The data contain 110,000 to 150,000 clones, roughly 80% of them singletons. This record belongs to a study of blood T cell repertoires in COVID-19. J gave up 1 base and V 7 bases, and 17 bases lay outside the gene matches. CDR1 SNHLY and CDR2 FYNNEI come from the germline V gene. The CDR3 contains 19 residues. The sample was peripheral blood. The chain couples TRBV2 to TRBJ2-1; 9 bases match TRBD2. The TCR sequence derives from a man aged 65 to 79 who had recovered from COVID-19. The CDR3 DNA sequence: TGTGCCAGCAATCCCCCCGTTGCGGGAGGGCCTGGGTCCTACAATGAGCAGTTCTTC. It is translated as CASNPPVAGGPGSYNEQFF.